This TCR beta chain was identified during a study of blood T cell repertoires in COVID-19. Study background: Whether acute or convalescent, the COVID-19 samples came from the United States, Italy and Spain. Sources were T cells, B-cell-depleted T cells, or PBMCs; the material itself was cDNA or gDNA.

Only in-frame clones appear in the TCRdb table, and some are missing; sequencing was by immunoSEQ multiplex PCR. This sample yields 50,000 to 70,000 clones, of which more than 80% are seen a single time; about 9.7% belongs to the top ten. The CDR3 consists of 15 residues. Germline V gene sequence: CDR1 KGHSH, CDR2 LQKENI. V trimming: 1 base; J trimming: 2 bases; junction bases outside the gene matches: 2. The clonotype originates from a woman of 80 years or more with active COVID-19. The chain recombines TRBV18 with TRBJ2-7, with 10 bases that match TRBD1. The sequenced sample consisted of peripheral blood. The CDR3 nucleotides are TGTGCCAGCTCACCACGGACAGGGGGAACCTACGAGCAGTACGTC. It yields the protein CASSPRTGGTYEQYV.